This T cell receptor (beta chain) was recovered during a study of CD8 T cells in Susac syndrome. General study results and limits: As acknowledged by the study, its TCR sequencing and HLA analysis included a relatively small number of individuals.

Reverse transcription of roughly 0.45 to 1 ug RNA was performed with random hexamers. MiXCR was run by TCRdb on the immunoSEQ multiplex PCR reads, yielding one entry per CDR3 protein. The sample gives 190,000 or so distinct CDR3 sequences, more than 85% of which show up once; around 0.082% is in the top ten. V lost 4 bases to trimming and J lost 8 bases, with 15 bases between them. The CDR3 totals 13 residues. Germline V gives CDR1 DFQATT, CDR2 SNEGSKA (reference sequence). CD8+ and CD4+ T cells from blood underwent TCR beta sequencing, which was carried out in a high-throughput format. The multiple sclerosis control group was made up of treatment-naive patients with stable or active relapsing-remitting disease. Negative isolation yielded CD8+ and CD4+ T cells; FACS enriched TEMRA cells. A remark on this clonotype: Its antigen is not known.

Input material: CD4+ T cells from PBMCs. The receptor was isolated from a human donor with multiple sclerosis. This rearrangement joins TRBV20-1 to TRBJ2-1, with D maybe TRBD2 (6 bases). This chain's CDR3 is CSATTTERDEQFF. CDR3 nucleotides: TGCAGTGCTACCACAACGGAGCGGGATGAGCAGTTCTTC.